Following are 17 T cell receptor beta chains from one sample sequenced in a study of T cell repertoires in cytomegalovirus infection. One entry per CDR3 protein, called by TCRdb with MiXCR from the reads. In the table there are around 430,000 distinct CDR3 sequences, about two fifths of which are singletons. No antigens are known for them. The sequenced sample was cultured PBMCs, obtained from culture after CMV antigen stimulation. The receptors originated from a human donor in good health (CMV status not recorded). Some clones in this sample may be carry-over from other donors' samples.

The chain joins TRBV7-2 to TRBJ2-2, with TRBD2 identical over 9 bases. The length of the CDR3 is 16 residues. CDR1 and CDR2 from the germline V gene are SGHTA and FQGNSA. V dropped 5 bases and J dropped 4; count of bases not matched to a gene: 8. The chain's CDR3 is CASSPRTSALTGELFF. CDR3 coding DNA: TGTGCCAGCAGCCCCCGGACTAGCGCACTCACCGGGGAGCTGTTTTTT.

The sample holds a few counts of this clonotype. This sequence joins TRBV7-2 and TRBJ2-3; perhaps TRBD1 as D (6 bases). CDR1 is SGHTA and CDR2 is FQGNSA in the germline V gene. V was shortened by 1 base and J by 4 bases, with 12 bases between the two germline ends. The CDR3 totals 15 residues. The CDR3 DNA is TGTGCCAGCAGCTTAGAGGGCAGGGGTGCAGATACGCAGTATTTT. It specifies CASSLEGRGADTQYF.

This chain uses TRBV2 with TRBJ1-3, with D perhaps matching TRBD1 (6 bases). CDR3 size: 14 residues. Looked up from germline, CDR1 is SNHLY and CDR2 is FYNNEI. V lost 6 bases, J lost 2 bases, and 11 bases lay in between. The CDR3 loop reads CASRLQGPGNTIYF. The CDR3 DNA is TGTGCCAGCAGGTTACAGGGTCCTGGAAACACCATATATTTT. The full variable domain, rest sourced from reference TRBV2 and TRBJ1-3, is EPEVTQTPSHQVTQMGQEVILRCVPISNHLYFYWYRQILGQKVEFLVSFYNNEISEKSEIFDDQFSVERPDGSNFTLKIRSTKLEDSAMYFCASRLQGPGNTIYFGEGSWLTVV.

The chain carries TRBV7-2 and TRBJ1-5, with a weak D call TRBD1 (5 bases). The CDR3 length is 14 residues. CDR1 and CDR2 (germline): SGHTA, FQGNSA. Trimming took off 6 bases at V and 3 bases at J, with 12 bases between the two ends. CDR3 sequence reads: CASRAGGANQPQHF. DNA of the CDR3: TGTGCCAGCAGGGCGGGCGGGGCCAATCAGCCCCAGCATTTT.

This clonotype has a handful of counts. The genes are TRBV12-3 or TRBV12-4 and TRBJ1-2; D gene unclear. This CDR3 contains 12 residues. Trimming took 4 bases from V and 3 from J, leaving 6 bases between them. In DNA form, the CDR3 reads TGTGCCAGCAGTTCAACGTACTATGGCTACACCTTC. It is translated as CASSSTYYGYTF.

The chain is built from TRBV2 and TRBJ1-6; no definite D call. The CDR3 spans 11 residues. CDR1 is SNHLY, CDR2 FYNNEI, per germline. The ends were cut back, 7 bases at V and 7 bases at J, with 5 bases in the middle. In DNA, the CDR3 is TGTGCCAGCACCATGAATTCACCCCTCCACTTT. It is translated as CASTMNSPLHF. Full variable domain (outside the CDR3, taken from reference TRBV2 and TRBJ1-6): EPEVTQTPSHQVTQMGQEVILRCVPISNHLYFYWYRQILGQKVEFLVSFYNNEISEKSEIFDDQFSVERPDGSNFTLKIRSTKLEDSAMYFCASTMNSPLHFGNGTRLTVT.

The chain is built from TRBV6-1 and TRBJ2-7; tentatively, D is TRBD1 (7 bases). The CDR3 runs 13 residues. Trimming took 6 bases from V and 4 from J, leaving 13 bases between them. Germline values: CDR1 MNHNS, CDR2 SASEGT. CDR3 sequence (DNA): TGTGCCAGCAGCAACAGGGGAGGTTACGAGCAGTACTTC. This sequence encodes CASSNRGGYEQYF.

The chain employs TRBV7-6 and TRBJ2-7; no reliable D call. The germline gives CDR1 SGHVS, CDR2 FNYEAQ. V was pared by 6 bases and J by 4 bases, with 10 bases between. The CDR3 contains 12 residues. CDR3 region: CASRGPGYEQYF. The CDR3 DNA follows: TGTGCCAGCAGGGGTCCAGGTTACGAGCAGTACTTC.

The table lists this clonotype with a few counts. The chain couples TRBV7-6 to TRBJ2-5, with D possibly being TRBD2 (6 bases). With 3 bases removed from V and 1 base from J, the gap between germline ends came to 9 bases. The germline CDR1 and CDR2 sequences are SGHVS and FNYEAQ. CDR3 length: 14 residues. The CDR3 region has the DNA TGTGCCAGCAGCTTGGAGGGGAGCCAAGAGACCCAGTACTTC. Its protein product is CASSLEGSQETQYF.

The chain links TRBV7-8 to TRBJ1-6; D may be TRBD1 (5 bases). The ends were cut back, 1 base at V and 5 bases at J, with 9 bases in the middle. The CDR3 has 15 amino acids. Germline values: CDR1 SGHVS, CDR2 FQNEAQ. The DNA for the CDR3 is TGTGCCAGCAGCTTAGAACAGGCAAATAATTCACCCCTCCACTTT. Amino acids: CASSLEQANNSPLHF.

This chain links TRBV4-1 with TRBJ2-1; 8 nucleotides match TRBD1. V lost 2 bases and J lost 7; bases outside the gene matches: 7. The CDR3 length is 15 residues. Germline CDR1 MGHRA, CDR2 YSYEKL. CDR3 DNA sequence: TGCGCCAGCAGCCAACCCCGACAGGGGTCTAATGAGCAGTTCTTC. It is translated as CASSQPRQGSNEQFF.

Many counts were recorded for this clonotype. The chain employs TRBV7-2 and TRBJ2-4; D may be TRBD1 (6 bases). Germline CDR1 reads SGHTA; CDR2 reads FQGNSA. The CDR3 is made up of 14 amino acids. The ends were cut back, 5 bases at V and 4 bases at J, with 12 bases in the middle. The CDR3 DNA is TGTGCCAGCAGCCATGGGGGCTCTAAAAACATTCAGTACTTC. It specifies CASSHGGSKNIQYF.

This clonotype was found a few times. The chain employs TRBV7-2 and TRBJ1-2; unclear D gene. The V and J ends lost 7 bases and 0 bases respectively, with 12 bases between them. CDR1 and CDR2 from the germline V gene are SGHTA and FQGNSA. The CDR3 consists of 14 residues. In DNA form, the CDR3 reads TGTGCCAGCACATACTCTCCCGCTAACTATGGCTACACCTTC. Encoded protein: CASTYSPANYGYTF. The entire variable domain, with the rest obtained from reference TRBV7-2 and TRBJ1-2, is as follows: GAGVSQSPSNKVTEKGKDVELRCDPISGHTALYWYRQSLGQGLEFLIYFQGNSAPDKSGLPSDRFSAERTGGSVSTLTIQRTQQEDSAVYLCASTYSPANYGYTFGSGTRLTVV.

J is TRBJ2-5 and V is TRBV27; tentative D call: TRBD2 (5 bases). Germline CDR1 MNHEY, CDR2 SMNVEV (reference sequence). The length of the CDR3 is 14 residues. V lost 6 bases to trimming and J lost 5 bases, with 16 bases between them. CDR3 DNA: TGTGCCAGCAGCCCCGGAGGCATCAGGGAGACCCAGTACTTC. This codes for CASSPGGIRETQYF.

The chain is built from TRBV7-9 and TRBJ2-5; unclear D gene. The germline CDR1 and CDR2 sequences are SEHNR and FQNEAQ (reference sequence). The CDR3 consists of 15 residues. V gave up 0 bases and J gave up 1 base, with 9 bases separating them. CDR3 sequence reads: CASSLALSAQETQYF. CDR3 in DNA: TGTGCCAGCAGCTTAGCCCTATCCGCCCAAGAGACCCAGTACTTC.

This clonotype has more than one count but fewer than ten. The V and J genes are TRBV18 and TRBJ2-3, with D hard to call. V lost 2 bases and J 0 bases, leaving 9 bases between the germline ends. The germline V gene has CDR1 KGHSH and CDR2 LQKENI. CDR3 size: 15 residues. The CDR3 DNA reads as TGTGCCAGCTCACCAACCGCGGCTAGCACAGATACGCAGTATTTT. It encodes CASSPTAASTDTQYF.

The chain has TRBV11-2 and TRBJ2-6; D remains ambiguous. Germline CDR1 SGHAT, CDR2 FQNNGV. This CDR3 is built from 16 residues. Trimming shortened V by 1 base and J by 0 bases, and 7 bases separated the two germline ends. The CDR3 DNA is TGTGCCAGCAGCTTAGGTTCAGTCTCTGGGGCCAACGTCCTGACTTTC. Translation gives CASSLGSVSGANVLTF.